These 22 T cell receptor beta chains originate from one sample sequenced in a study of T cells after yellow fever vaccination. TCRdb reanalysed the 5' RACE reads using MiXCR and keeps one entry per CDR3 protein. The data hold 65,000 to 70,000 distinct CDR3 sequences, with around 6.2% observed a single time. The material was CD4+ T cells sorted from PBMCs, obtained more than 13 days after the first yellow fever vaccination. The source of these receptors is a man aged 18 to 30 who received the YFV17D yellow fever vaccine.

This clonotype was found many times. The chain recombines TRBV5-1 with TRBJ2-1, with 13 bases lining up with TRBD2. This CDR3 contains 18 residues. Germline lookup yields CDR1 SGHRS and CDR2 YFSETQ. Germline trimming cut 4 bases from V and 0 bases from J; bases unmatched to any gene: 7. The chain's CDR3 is CASSQGTSGVGSYNEQFF. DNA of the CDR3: TGCGCCAGCAGCCAGGGGACTAGCGGGGTCGGCTCCTACAATGAGCAGTTCTTC.

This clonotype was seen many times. Here the CDR3 DNA reads TGCGCCAGCGGCCTTCTAGCGGAACAAGAGACCCAGTACTTC. Its translation is CASGLLAEQETQYF. This chain uses TRBV5-1 with TRBJ2-5; 7 nucleotides match TRBD2. The junction had 8 bases not matched to a gene; V was cut back by 7 bases and J by 2 bases. The CDR3 totals 14 residues. Germline V gene sequence: CDR1 SGHRS, CDR2 YFSETQ.

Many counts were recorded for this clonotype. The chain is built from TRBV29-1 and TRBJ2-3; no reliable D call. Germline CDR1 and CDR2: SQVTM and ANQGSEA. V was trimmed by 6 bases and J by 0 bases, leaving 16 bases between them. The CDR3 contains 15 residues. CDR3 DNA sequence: TGCAGCGTCGAGGCCGGAACGAGAAGCACAGATACGCAGTATTTT. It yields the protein CSVEAGTRSTDTQYF.

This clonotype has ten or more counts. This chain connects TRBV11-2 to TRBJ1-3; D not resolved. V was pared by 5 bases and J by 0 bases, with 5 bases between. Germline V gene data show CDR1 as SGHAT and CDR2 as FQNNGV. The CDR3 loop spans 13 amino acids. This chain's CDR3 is CASSPPSGNTIYF. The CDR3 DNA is TGTGCCAGCAGCCCCCCCTCTGGAAACACCATATATTTT.

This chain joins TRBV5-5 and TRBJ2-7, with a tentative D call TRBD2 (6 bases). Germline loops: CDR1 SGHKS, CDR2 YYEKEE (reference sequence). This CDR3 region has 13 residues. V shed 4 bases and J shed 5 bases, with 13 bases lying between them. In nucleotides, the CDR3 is TGTGCCAGCAGCAGCCCCTGGGGGGACGAGCAGTACGTC. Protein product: CASSSPWGDEQYV.

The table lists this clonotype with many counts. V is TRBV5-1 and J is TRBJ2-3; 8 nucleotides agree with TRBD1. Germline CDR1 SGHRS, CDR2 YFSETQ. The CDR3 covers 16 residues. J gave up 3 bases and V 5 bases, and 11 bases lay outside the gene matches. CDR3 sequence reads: CASSLLEWTGTDTQYF. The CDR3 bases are TGCGCCAGCAGTCTCCTAGAATGGACAGGGACAGATACGCAGTATTTT. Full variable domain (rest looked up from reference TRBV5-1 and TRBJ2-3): KAGVTQTPRYLIKTRGQQVTLSCSPISGHRSVSWYQQTPGQGLQFLFEYFSETQRNKGNFPGRFSGRQFSNSRSEMNVSTLELGDSALYLCASSLLEWTGTDTQYFGPGTRLTVL.

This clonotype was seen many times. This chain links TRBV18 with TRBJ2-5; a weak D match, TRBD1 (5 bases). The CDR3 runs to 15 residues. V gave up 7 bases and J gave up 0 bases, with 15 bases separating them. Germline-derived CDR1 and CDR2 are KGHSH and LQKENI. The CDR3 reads CASFSGPSYQETQYF. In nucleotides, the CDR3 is TGTGCCAGCTTTTCAGGGCCTTCGTACCAAGAGACCCAGTACTTC.

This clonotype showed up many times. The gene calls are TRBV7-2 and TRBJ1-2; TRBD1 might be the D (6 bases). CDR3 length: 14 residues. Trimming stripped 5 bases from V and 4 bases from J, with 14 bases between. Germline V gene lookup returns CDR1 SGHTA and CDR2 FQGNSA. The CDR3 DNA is TGTGCCAGCAGCGTCTGGACAGAGGCCTATGGCTACACCTTC. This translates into CASSVWTEAYGYTF. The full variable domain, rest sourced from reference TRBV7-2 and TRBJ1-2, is GAGVSQSPSNKVTEKGKDVELRCDPISGHTALYWYRQSLGQGLEFLIYFQGNSAPDKSGLPSDRFSAERTGGSVSTLTIQRTQQEDSAVYLCASSVWTEAYGYTFGSGTRLTVV.

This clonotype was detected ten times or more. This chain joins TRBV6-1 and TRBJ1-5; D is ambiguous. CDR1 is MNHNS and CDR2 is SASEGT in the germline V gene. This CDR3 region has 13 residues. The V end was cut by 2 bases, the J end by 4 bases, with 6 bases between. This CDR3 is CASSEYINQPQHF. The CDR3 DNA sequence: TGTGCCAGCAGTGAATATATAAATCAGCCCCAGCATTTT.

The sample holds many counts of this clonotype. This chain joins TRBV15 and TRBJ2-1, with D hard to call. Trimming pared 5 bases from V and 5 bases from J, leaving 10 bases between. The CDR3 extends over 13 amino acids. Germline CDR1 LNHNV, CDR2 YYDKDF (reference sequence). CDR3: CATSFQVDNEQFF. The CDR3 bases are TGTGCCACCAGCTTCCAGGTTGACAATGAGCAGTTCTTC. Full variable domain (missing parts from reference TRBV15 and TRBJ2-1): DAMVIQNPRYQVTQFGKPVTLSCSQTLNHNVMYWYQQKSSQAPKLLFHYYDKDFNNEADTPDNFQSRRPNTSFCFLDIRSPGLGDTAMYLCATSFQVDNEQFFGPGTRLTVL.

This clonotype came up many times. CDR3 nucleotides: TGTGCCAACACCAGGGACCCCAATCAGCCCCAGCATTTT. Protein product: CANTRDPNQPQHF. The V and J genes are TRBV10-3 and TRBJ1-5; D may be TRBD1 (5 bases). Germline-derived CDR1 and CDR2 are ENHRY and SYGVKD. The V gene lost 10 bases and the J gene lost 3 bases, with 13 bases spanning the gap. CDR3 length equals 13 residues.

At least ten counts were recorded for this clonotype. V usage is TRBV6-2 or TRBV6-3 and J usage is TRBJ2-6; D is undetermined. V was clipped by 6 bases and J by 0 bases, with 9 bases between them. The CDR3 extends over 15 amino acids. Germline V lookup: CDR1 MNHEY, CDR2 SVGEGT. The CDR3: CASRSHGSGANVLTF. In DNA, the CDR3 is TGTGCCAGCAGATCCCACGGCTCTGGGGCCAACGTCCTGACTTTC.

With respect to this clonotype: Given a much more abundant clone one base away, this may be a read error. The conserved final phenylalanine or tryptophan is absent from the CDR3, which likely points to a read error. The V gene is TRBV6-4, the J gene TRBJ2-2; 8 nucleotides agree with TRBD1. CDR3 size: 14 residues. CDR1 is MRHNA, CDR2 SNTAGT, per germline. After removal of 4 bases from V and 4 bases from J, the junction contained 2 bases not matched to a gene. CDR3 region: CASSAQGATGELFS. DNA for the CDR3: TGTGCCAGCAGTGCCCAGGGGGCCACCGGGGAGCTGTTTTCT.

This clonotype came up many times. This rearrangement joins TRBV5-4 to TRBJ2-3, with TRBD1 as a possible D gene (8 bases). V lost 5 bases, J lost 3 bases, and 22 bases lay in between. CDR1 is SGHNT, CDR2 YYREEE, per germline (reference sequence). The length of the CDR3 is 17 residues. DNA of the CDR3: TGTGCCAGCAGGGACCGACAGGGGAGGGATGCGACAGATACGCAGTATTTT. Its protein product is CASRDRQGRDATDTQYF.

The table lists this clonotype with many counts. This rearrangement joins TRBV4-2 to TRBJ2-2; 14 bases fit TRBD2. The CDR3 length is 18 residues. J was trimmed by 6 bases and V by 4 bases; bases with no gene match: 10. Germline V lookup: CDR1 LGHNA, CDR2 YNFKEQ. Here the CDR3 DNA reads TGTGCCAGCAGCCGAAAGACTAGCGGGGGGGCCTATGCCGGGGAGCTGTTTTTT. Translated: CASSRKTSGGAYAGELFF.

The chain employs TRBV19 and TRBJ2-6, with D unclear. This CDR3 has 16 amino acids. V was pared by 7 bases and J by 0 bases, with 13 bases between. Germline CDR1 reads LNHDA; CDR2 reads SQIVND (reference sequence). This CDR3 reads CASTTSAVSGANVLTF. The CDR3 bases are TGTGCCAGTACCACCTCTGCCGTCTCTGGGGCCAACGTCCTGACTTTC.

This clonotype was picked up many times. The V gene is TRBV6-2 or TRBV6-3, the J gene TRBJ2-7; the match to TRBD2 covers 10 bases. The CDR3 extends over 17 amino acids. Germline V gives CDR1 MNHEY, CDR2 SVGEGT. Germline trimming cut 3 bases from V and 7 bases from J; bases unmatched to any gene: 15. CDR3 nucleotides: TGTGCCAGCAGTTATCGACAGCGGGGGGGTCCTACGTGTGAGCAGTACGTC. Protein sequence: CASSYRQRGGPTCEQYV.

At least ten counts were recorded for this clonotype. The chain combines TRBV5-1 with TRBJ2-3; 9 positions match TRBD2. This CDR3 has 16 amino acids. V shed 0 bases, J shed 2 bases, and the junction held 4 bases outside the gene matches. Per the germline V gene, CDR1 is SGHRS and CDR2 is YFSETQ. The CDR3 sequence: CASSLGGLANTDTQYF. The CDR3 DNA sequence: TGCGCCAGCAGCTTGGGTGGACTAGCGAACACAGATACGCAGTATTTT.

DNA of the CDR3: TGTGCCAGCAGTTACGCGCGGGAAGTTTATGATGAGCAGTTCTTC. Amino acid sequence: CASSYAREVYDEQFF. This chain joins TRBV6-2 or TRBV6-3 and TRBJ2-1; D might be TRBD2 (6 bases). The CDR3 has 15 residues. V shed 2 bases and J shed 8 bases, with 16 bases lying between them. Germline CDR1 reads MNHEY; CDR2 reads SVGEGT.

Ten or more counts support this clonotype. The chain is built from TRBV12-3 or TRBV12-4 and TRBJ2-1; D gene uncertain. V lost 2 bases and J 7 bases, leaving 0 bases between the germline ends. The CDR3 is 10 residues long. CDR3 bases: TGTGCCAGCAGTTTAAATGAGCAGTTCTTC. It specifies CASSLNEQFF.

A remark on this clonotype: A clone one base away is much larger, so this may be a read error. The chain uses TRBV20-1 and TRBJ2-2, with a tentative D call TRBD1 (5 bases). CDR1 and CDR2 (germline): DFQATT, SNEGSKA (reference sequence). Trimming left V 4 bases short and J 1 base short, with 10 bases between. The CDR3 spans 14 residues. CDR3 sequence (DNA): TGCAGTGCTAACGCCAGGGAGAACACCGGGGAGCTGTTTTTT. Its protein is CSANARENTGELFF.

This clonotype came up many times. DNA for the CDR3: TGTGCCTCCGAGGGGCCCTGGGCCCGAAACACCATATATTTT. It translates to CASEGPWARNTIYF. The rearrangement uses TRBV7-2 and TRBJ1-3; perhaps TRBD1 as D (5 bases). Trimming shortened V by 11 bases and J by 5 bases, and 19 bases separated the two germline ends. This CDR3 contains 14 residues. The germline V gene has CDR1 SGHTA and CDR2 FQGNSA.